This T cell receptor (beta chain) came from a study of Graves' ophthalmopathy and Graves' hyperthyroidism. This clonotype was detected ten times or more. Its antigen is not known. Germline CDR1 reads MDHEN; CDR2 reads SYDVKM. V dropped 5 bases and J dropped 4 bases, with 8 bases sitting between them. CDR3 size: 13 residues. TCR beta CDR3 regions were amplified from RNA transcripts. Scientists carried out first-round RT-PCR using HTBI primers and then a second-round multiplex PCR. Each CDR3 protein is one row after TCRdb ran MiXCR on the multiplex PCR reads. The table has approximately 150,000 distinct CDR3 sequences, approximately 40% seen once. Overall study findings and caveats: The majority of expanded thyroid clonotypes above 0.001 frequency also occurred in blood.

The specimen was peripheral blood. The sequence came from a man aged 25-45 years with Graves' ophthalmopathy. V and J are TRBV28 and TRBJ1-4, with D perhaps matching TRBD1 (5 bases). CDR3 nucleotide sequence: TGTGCCAGCAGTCCCGGGGGTAATGAAAAACTGTTTTTT. Encoded protein: CASSPGGNEKLFF.